One sample yielded the 17 T cell receptor beta chains listed below, sequenced in a study of molecular identifiers for immune sequencing clone quantification listed by TCRdb under 2018. Receptor amplification or capture employed PCR. TCRdb names Illumina MiSeq as the instrument used. The public reads were reanalyzed by TCRdb: fastp trimming at Q25, MiXCR alignment, in-frame beta chains only. Every entry covers one CDR3 protein and lists the most common genes and DNA from its rows. Across this sample there are some 41,000 distinct CDR3 sequences, with roughly 18% seen only once. The ten largest account for over 6% of the sample. Sequenced input: naive CD8+ T cells from blood, with Jurkat cell RNA spiked in. In the paper's terms, the cell subset or site label means: FACS-sorted CD8+CD4-CCR7+CD45RA+ naive T cells. The receptor source for this set is a human donor in good health. Some libraries in this study had Jurkat cell RNA spiked in.

Concerning this clonotype itself: A much larger clone lies one base from this, so it may be a read error. V gene TRBV6-2 or TRBV6-3 combines with J gene TRBJ1-2; the match to TRBD1 covers 7 bases. The CDR3 runs to 13 residues. Germline CDR1 and CDR2: MNHEY and SVGEGT. V shed 7 bases and J 9 bases; nucleotides not matched to a gene: 11. In DNA, the CDR3 is TGTGCCAGCAATCTCCAGGGGGAATACAGCTACACCTTC. This gives the protein CASNLQGEYSYTF.

This clonotype was picked up many times. The J gene is TRBJ2-5, the V gene TRBV27, with D maybe TRBD1 (6 bases). This CDR3 has 12 residues. The germline gives CDR1 MNHEY, CDR2 SMNVEV (reference sequence). The V end lost 2 bases, the J end lost 5 bases, and 6 bases lay between the germline ends. The CDR3 region is CASSLTGETQYF. In DNA form, the CDR3 reads TGTGCCAGCAGTTTAACAGGGGAGACCCAGTACTTC.

About this clonotype: This sequence may be a read error, since a much larger clone differs from it by one base. J is TRBJ1-4 and V is TRBV4-3; no firm D call. CDR1 and CDR2 (germline): LGHNA, YSLEER. This CDR3 region has 12 residues. The CDR3 spells CASGQGSEKLFF. CDR3 DNA sequence: TGCGCCAGCGGCCAAGGGAGCGAAAAACTGTTTTTT.

Only a few counts were recorded for this clonotype. The chain joins TRBV4-1 to TRBJ2-7; no firm D call. This CDR3 region has 14 residues. V was cut by 0 bases and J by 3 bases, with 9 bases left in between. The germline gives CDR1 MGHRA, CDR2 YSYEKL. The CDR3 DNA is TGCGCCAGCAGCCAAGAAGCCACCAGCTACGAGCAGTACTTC. Translation: CASSQEATSYEQYF.

The chain is built from TRBV10-2 and TRBJ2-1, with TRBD2 as a possible D gene (7 bases). The germline CDR1 and CDR2 sequences are WSHSY and SAAADI. The CDR3 runs to 15 residues. With 1 base removed from V and 5 bases from J, the gap between germline ends came to 12 bases. CDR3 residues: CASSEFPGGHNEQFF. Here the CDR3 DNA reads TGCGCCAGCAGTGAGTTCCCCGGGGGGCACAATGAGCAGTTCTTC.

This clonotype was counted ten times or more. The J gene is TRBJ2-7, the V gene TRBV14; 9 bases align to TRBD2. The germline gives CDR1 SGHDN, CDR2 FVKESK. The V segment lost 4 bases and the J segment 3 bases; nucleotides outside the gene matches: 7. This CDR3 is built from 15 residues. The DNA for the CDR3 is TGTGCCAGCAGCCCGGGACTAGCTTTCCTCTACGAGCAGTACTTC. Residues: CASSPGLAFLYEQYF.

This clonotype was seen many times. DNA for the CDR3: TGTGCCAGCAGCACTCTAGCTCCCTCCTACGAGCAGTACTTC. It is translated as CASSTLAPSYEQYF. This chain joins TRBV3-1 and TRBJ2-7; TRBD2 is a possible D gene (5 bases). The CDR3 has 14 amino acids. Germline V gene data show CDR1 as LGHDT and CDR2 as YNNKEL (reference sequence). Trimming pared 5 bases from V and 0 bases from J, leaving 11 bases between.

This clonotype was observed at least ten times. This sequence joins TRBV9 and TRBJ1-1; tentative D call: TRBD1 (6 bases). This CDR3 has 14 amino acids. Germline-derived CDR1 and CDR2 are SGDLS and YYNGEE. Deletions cut 3 bases from V and 7 bases from J, with 16 bases between. This CDR3 reads CASSASGQNDEAFF. In nucleotides, the CDR3 is TGTGCCAGCAGCGCGTCGGGACAAAACGATGAAGCTTTCTTT.

As concerns this clonotype: A read error may explain this, as a much larger clone is one base away. The chain is built from TRBV7-7 and TRBJ2-1; D may be TRBD1 (6 bases). The CDR3 loop spans 13 amino acids. Trimming pared 5 bases from V and 8 bases from J, leaving 13 bases between. Germline values: CDR1 SSHAT, CDR2 FNYEAQ (reference sequence). The CDR3 here is CASSLNRDDEQFF. CDR3 bases: TGTGCCAGCAGCCTCAACAGGGACGATGAGCAGTTCTTC. The whole variable domain, filled in from reference TRBV7-7 and TRBJ2-1, reads GAGVSQSPRYKVTKRGQDVTLRCDPISSHATLYWYQQALGQGPEFLTYFNYEAQPDKSGLPSDRFSAERPEGSISTLTIQRTEQRDSAMYRCASSLNRDDEQFFGPGTRLTVL.

This clonotype appeared a few times. This chain joins TRBV5-6 and TRBJ2-7, with D unclear. Trimming removed 1 base from V and 5 bases from J, with 16 bases in between. Germline V gene sequence: CDR1 SGHDT, CDR2 YYEEEE. The CDR3 is 15 amino acids. The CDR3 sequence: CASSLSPVKYHEQYF. The CDR3 nucleotides are TGTGCCAGCAGCTTGAGTCCAGTAAAGTACCACGAGCAGTACTTC.

Ten or more counts support this clonotype. CDR3 sequence reads: CASSLFAAPGTDTQYF. CDR3 nucleotide sequence: TGTGCCAGCAGTTTATTTGCGGCCCCTGGCACAGATACGCAGTATTTT. V and J are TRBV28 and TRBJ2-3; D remains ambiguous. Trimming removed 1 base from V and 1 base from J, with 12 bases in between. The CDR3 is made up of 16 amino acids. CDR1 and CDR2 from the germline V gene are MDHEN and SYDVKM.

Of note for this clonotype: A much larger clone differs by one base, so this may be a read error. The rearrangement uses TRBV4-3 and TRBJ2-3, with TRBD2 matching over 9 bases. V was pared by 3 bases and J by 4 bases, with 8 bases of the junction left unmatched. Germline-derived CDR1 and CDR2 are LGHNA and YSLEER. This CDR3 has 16 amino acids. CDR3 coding DNA: TGCGCCAGCAGCCACCCCGTTAGCGGGAGCCCAGATACGCAGTATTTT. Its protein product is CASSHPVSGSPDTQYF.

This clonotype has ten or more counts. The rearrangement joins TRBV14 to TRBJ2-5, with no clear D. Germline values: CDR1 SGHDN, CDR2 FVKESK. Trimming took 1 base from V and 5 from J, leaving 8 bases between them. This CDR3 contains 13 residues. CDR3 DNA sequence: TGTGCCAGCAGCCAAGCAGGTTGGGAGACCCAGTACTTC. Translating it yields CASSQAGWETQYF.

This clonotype has more than one count but fewer than ten. Its ends do not fully match the called genes, so a read error is possible. The chain has TRBV7-7 and TRBJ2-1; D is unclear. Germline loops: CDR1 SSHAT, CDR2 FNYEAQ (reference sequence). The CDR3 sequence is 13 residues long. CDR3 loop: CASSLDNYNEQFF. DNA for the CDR3: TGTGCTAGCAGCTTAGACAATTACAATGAGCAGTTCTTC.

The rearrangement uses TRBV7-2 and TRBJ2-5; 9 positions match TRBD2. V dropped 3 bases and J dropped 4; count of bases not matched to a gene: 9. Looked up from germline, CDR1 is SGHTA and CDR2 is FQGNSA. The CDR3 runs 16 residues. The CDR3 coding sequence is TGTGCCAGCAGCTTCCTCAGCGGGAGGCGCGGAGAGACCCAGTACTTC. It codes for CASSFLSGRRGETQYF.

The sample holds many counts of this clonotype. The rearrangement links TRBV7-2 to TRBJ2-3; 10 nucleotides align to TRBD2. J gave up 1 base and V 5 bases, and 12 bases lay outside the gene matches. From germline, CDR1 is SGHTA and CDR2 FQGNSA. The CDR3 sequence is 18 residues long. CDR3 DNA: TGTGCCAGCAGCCCCGGGACTAGCGTTCGGACGGGCACAGATACGCAGTATTTT. Its translation is CASSPGTSVRTGTDTQYF.

This clonotype occurred many times. The gene calls are TRBV9 and TRBJ1-2, with TRBD1 as a possible D gene (6 bases). V gave up 0 bases and J gave up 7 bases, with 13 bases separating them. CDR1 SGDLS and CDR2 YYNGEE come from the germline V gene. The CDR3 is made up of 14 amino acids. The CDR3 is CASSVGWGAFGYTF. The CDR3 DNA sequence: TGTGCCAGCAGCGTAGGGTGGGGGGCTTTTGGCTACACCTTC.